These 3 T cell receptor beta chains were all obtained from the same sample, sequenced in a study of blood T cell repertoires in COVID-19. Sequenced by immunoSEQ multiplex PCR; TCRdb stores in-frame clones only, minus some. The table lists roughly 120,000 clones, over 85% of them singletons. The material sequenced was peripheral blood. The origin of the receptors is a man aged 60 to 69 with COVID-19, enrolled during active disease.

The CDR3 DNA follows: TGTGCCAGCAGCTTGCTTCGAGGAGAGACCGGGGAGCTGTTTTTT. Amino acid sequence: CASSLLRGETGELFF. The gene calls are TRBV11-2 and TRBJ2-2, with unresolved D. The germline gives CDR1 SGHAT, CDR2 FQNNGV. The CDR3 loop spans 15 amino acids. Trimming pared 3 bases from V and 5 bases from J, leaving 13 bases between.

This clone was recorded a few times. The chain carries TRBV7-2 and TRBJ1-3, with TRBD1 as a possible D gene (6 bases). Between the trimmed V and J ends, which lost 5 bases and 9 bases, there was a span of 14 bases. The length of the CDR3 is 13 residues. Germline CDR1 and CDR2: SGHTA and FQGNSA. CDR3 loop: CASSPLLGGTIYF. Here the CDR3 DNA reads TGTGCCAGCAGCCCCCTATTAGGGGGCACCATATATTTT.

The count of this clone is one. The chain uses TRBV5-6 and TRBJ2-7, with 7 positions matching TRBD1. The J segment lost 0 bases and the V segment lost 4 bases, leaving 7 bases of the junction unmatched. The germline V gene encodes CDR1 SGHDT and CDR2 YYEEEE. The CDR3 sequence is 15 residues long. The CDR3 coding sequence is TGTGCCAGCAGCGCCCGACAGGGTTTCTCCTACGAGCAGTACTTC. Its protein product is CASSARQGFSYEQYF.